Listed below are T cell receptor beta chains from one sample, sequenced in a study of regulatory T cells in long-lasting Graves disease. TCRdb re-analysed the multiplex PCR reads in MiXCR, keeping a single row per CDR3 protein. The top ten clones hold approximately 14% of a sample with around 460,000 distinct CDR3 sequences, approximately 22% of them seen once. The source was peripheral blood mononuclear cells (PBMCs), collected when the disease was refractory, from a patient treated with antithyroid drugs. These receptors were collected from a female donor with Graves disease. The CDR3 runs from the conserved cysteine through the conserved F or W. A D gene is named only where the DNA matches it firmly. Size is stated for part of the rows, as once, few or many counts, or as a class when the clone is expanded.

abundance | d_gene | j_gene | v_gene | CDR3nt | CDR3aa
NA | NA | TRBJ1-3 | TRBV20-1 | TGCAGTGCGCAAGAGGGGGGATGGTTCTCTGGAAACACCATATATTTT | CSAQEGGWFSGNTIYF
once | NA | TRBJ1-1 | TRBV5-4 | TGTGCCAGCAGCTTGGAAATGGGATCCGAGACTGAAGCTTTCTTT | CASSLEMGSETEAFF
NA | NA | TRBJ1-3 | TRBV24-1 | TGTGCCACCAGTGATCGATCCTCTGGAAACACCATATATTTT | CATSDRSSGNTIYF
NA | NA | TRBJ1-5 | TRBV6-2/TRBV6-3 | TGTGCCAGCAGTAAAGAGAAGGGGGGTAATCAGCCCCAGCATTTT | CASSKEKGGNQPQHF
many | TRBD1 | TRBJ2-7 | TRBV6-5 | TGTGCCAGCAGTTACCGCGGACAGGGAATAGGCGAGCAGTACTTC | CASSYRGQGIGEQYF
few | NA | TRBJ2-5 | TRBV20-1 | TGCAGTGCCGAGGGACGGCAAGAGACCCAGTACTTC | CSAEGRQETQYF
NA | NA | TRBJ2-7 | TRBV6-1 | TGTGCCACCGAAGGTTCCCACTTC | CATEGSHF
NA | NA | TRBJ1-5 | TRBV7-2 | TGTGCCAGCAGCCCTTACCCCGACAGGTCCAATCAGCCCCAGCATTTT | CASSPYPDRSNQPQHF
few | NA | TRBJ1-3 | TRBV6-1 | TGTGCCAGCAACCTGGGGGGGGAGTTTGGAAACACCATATATTTT | CASNLGGEFGNTIYF
few | TRBD1 | TRBJ1-5 | TRBV6-1 | TGTGCCAGCAGCATCGACAGGGGGGAGCCCCAGCATTTT | CASSIDRGEPQHF
NA | NA | TRBJ2-5 | TRBV14 | TGTGCCAGCAGCCAAGTGTACTTCAGGAAAGAGACCCAGTACTTC | CASSQVYFRKETQYF
NA | NA | TRBJ2-7 | TRBV7-9 | TGTGCCAGCAGCCCCCGGGACCTGACATCCGAGCAGTACTTC | CASSPRDLTSEQYF
NA | NA | TRBJ1-2 | TRBV3-1 | TGTGCCAGCAGCGTGGACGGAGTAAACTATGGCTACACCTTC | CASSVDGVNYGYTF
few | TRBD1 | TRBJ1-2 | TRBV12-5 | TGTGCTAGTGTTCCCGGGACAGGGGAAGAGAGTGGCTACACCTTC | CASVPGTGEESGYTF
many | NA | TRBJ2-7 | TRBV6-5 | TGTGCCAGCAGTTACATAGGCGGAGGGACCTACGAGCAGTACTTC | CASSYIGGGTYEQYF